The 20 T cell receptor beta chains below were found in one sample sequenced in a study of blood T cell repertoires in COVID-19. Assay used: immunoSEQ multiplex PCR; TCRdb lists only in-frame clones, some missing. The sample yields about 170,000 clones, about 86% seen once. What was sequenced was peripheral blood. The receptors stem from a man in his fifties with active or convalescent COVID-19.

This rearrangement joins TRBV6-5 to TRBJ2-4; D ambiguous. Deletions cut 6 bases from V and 7 bases from J, with 13 bases between. CDR1 is MNHEY, CDR2 SVGAGI, per germline. The CDR3 contains 13 residues. CDR3 DNA sequence: TGTGCCAGCAGAAGGTCCCTGGGCAACATTCAGTACTTC. Protein sequence: CASRRSLGNIQYF.

The V and J genes are TRBV3-1 (or the pseudogene TRBV3-2) and TRBJ1-3; possible D gene TRBD1, 6 bases. The CDR3 length is 19 residues. Deletions cut 0 bases from V and 0 bases from J, with 18 bases between. Germline CDR1 and CDR2: LGHDT and YNNKEL (reference sequence). CDR3 sequence reads: CASSQEGGDTVNSGNTIYF. For the CDR3, the DNA is TGTGCCAGCAGCCAAGAAGGGGGAGATACGGTGAACTCTGGAAACACCATATATTTT.

The V gene is TRBV5-4, the J gene TRBJ2-7, with a possible D match to TRBD1 (6 bases). The CDR3 is 13 amino acids. Germline V gene data show CDR1 as SGHNT and CDR2 as YYREEE (reference sequence). Trimming cost V 4 bases and J 6 bases, with 14 bases left between them. The CDR3 region is CASSHQGPSEQYF. The CDR3, as DNA: TGTGCCAGCAGCCATCAGGGGCCCAGCGAGCAGTACTTC. The full variable domain, in which reference TRBV5-4 and TRBJ2-7 provide the parts outside the CDR3, is ETGVTQSPTHLIKTRGQQVTLRCSSQSGHNTVSWYQQALGQGPQFIFQYYREEENGRGNFPPRFSGLQFPNYSSELNVNALELDDSALYLCASSHQGPSEQYFGPGTRLTVT.

This clone showed up just once. J is TRBJ2-7 and V is TRBV6-5; the match to TRBD2 covers 9 bases. This CDR3 region has 15 residues. In germline, CDR1 is MNHEY, CDR2 SVGAGI. Trimming removed 1 base from V and 5 bases from J; junction bases left unmatched: 6. CDR3 region: CASSYLLAGANEQYF. The CDR3 DNA sequence: TGTGCCAGCAGTTACTTATTAGCGGGAGCCAACGAGCAGTACTTC.

The genes are TRBV11-2 and TRBJ1-6; 7 bases are a match to TRBD1. Germline V gene sequence: CDR1 SGHAT, CDR2 FQNNGV. V gave up 4 bases and J gave up 7 bases; unmatched junction bases: 7. The CDR3 totals 15 residues. CDR3 in DNA: TGTGCCAGCAGCTCTATGGGACAGATAAATTCACCCCTCCACTTT. It specifies CASSSMGQINSPLHF. Complete variable domain (other parts from reference TRBV11-2 and TRBJ1-6): EAGVAQSPRYKIIEKRQSVAFWCNPISGHATLYWYQQILGQGPKLLIQFQNNGVVDDSQLPKDRFSAERLKGVDSTLKIQPAKLEDSAVYLCASSSMGQINSPLHFGNGTRLTVT.

V and J are TRBV4-3 and TRBJ2-7; 8 bases match TRBD1. This CDR3 region has 15 residues. Germline V gives CDR1 LGHNA, CDR2 YSLEER. Germline trimming cut 1 base from V and 3 bases from J; bases unmatched to any gene: 5. CDR3 region: CASSQVKQGGYEQYF. The CDR3 DNA reads as TGCGCCAGCAGCCAAGTGAAACAGGGGGGCTACGAGCAGTACTTC.

The chain couples TRBV7-2 to TRBJ2-7; 10 bases match TRBD2. CDR3 length: 14 amino acids. The trim removed 5 bases at V and 4 bases at J, leaving 5 bases unmatched. The V gene's germline CDR1 is SGHTA and CDR2 FQGNSA. CDR3 in amino acids: CASSLTSGIYEQYF. CDR3 DNA: TGTGCCAGCAGCCTCACTAGCGGGATTTACGAGCAGTACTTC.

The DNA of the CDR3 is TGTGCCAGCAGCCAAGGGACTTTGGAAGAGACCCAGTACTTC. It codes for CASSQGTLEETQYF. This rearrangement joins TRBV7-2 to TRBJ2-5; the D gene is possibly TRBD2 (6 bases). This CDR3 contains 14 residues. Germline-derived CDR1 and CDR2 are SGHTA and FQGNSA. V was clipped by 5 bases and J by 3 bases, with 13 bases between them.

The chain has TRBV15 and TRBJ2-1, with TRBD2 matching over 8 bases. The CDR3 consists of 16 residues. The trim removed 0 bases at V and 6 bases at J, leaving 7 bases unmatched. Germline assignment: CDR1 LNHNV and CDR2 YYDKDF (reference sequence). The CDR3 bases are TGTGCCACCAGCAGAGATCTGAGTAGCGGGGCCAATGAGCAGTTCTTC. Protein sequence: CATSRDLSSGANEQFF.

Turning to this clone: The junction differs from germline at one of its ends, possibly a read error. J is TRBJ2-7 and V is TRBV5-5, with unresolved D. This CDR3 has 9 amino acids. The germline gives CDR1 SGHKS, CDR2 YYEKEE (reference sequence). The CDR3 DNA is TGTGCCAGGAGCTACGAGCAGTACTTC. Translated, it gives CARSYEQYF. The full variable domain, rest sourced from reference TRBV5-5 and TRBJ2-7, is DAGVTQSPTHLIKTRGQQVTLRCSPISGHKSVSWYQQVLGQGPQFIFQYYEKEERGRGNFPDRFSARQFPNYSSELNVNALLLGDSALYLCARSYEQYFGPGTRLTVT.

This clone was recorded a few times. The chain is built from TRBV6-1 and TRBJ1-1; the match to TRBD1 covers 8 bases. The length of the CDR3 is 17 residues. Per germline, CDR1 MNHNS and CDR2 SASEGT. The trim removed 4 bases at V and 4 bases at J, leaving 14 bases unmatched. The CDR3 region has the DNA TGTGCCAGCAGTGTCGGGCAGGGGGCTGGTCTGGGCACTGAAGCTTTCTTT. Translating gives CASSVGQGAGLGTEAFF.

This clone was detected only once. This chain links TRBV28 with TRBJ1-2, with TRBD1 identical over 7 bases. Germline CDR1 reads MDHEN; CDR2 reads SYDVKM. The CDR3 covers 16 residues. V shed 8 bases and J 4 bases; nucleotides not matched to a gene: 16. CDR3 protein: CASRLVNRGQRYGYTF. CDR3 sequence (DNA): TGTGCCAGCCGACTAGTCAACCGGGGACAGCGCTATGGCTACACCTTC.

The chain joins TRBV28 to TRBJ2-7; 9 nucleotides match TRBD1. The CDR3 extends over 14 amino acids. Trimming removed 6 bases from V and 4 bases from J; junction bases left unmatched: 7. CDR1 and CDR2 from the germline V gene are MDHEN and SYDVKM. As DNA, the CDR3 is TGTGCCAGCAGATCCGGGACAGGGAAGTACGAGCAGTACTTC. Translating gives CASRSGTGKYEQYF.

V is TRBV11-2 and J is TRBJ2-3; 11 nucleotides align to TRBD1. Germline V gene sequence: CDR1 SGHAT, CDR2 FQNNGV. The CDR3 is made up of 19 amino acids. V was pared by 5 bases and J by 5 bases, with 18 bases of the junction left unmatched. The CDR3 sequence is CASSQRVRAGTGGLDTQYF. The CDR3 region has the DNA TGTGCCAGCAGCCAGCGAGTGAGGGCCGGGACAGGGGGATTAGATACGCAGTATTTT. The full variable domain, rest sourced from reference TRBV11-2 and TRBJ2-3, is EAGVAQSPRYKIIEKRQSVAFWCNPISGHATLYWYQQILGQGPKLLIQFQNNGVVDDSQLPKDRFSAERLKGVDSTLKIQPAKLEDSAVYLCASSQRVRAGTGGLDTQYFGPGTRLTVL.

The rearrangement joins TRBV11-2 to TRBJ2-2, with D uncertain. The CDR3 extends over 12 amino acids. V was shortened by 4 bases and J by 4 bases, with 4 bases between the two germline ends. CDR1 SGHAT and CDR2 FQNNGV come from the germline V gene. CDR3 sequence: CASSYTTGELFF. In DNA form, the CDR3 reads TGTGCCAGCAGCTACACCACCGGGGAGCTGTTTTTT.

Only a few counts were recorded for this clone. The rearrangement uses TRBV27 and TRBJ1-5; D is unclear. The V gene lost 2 bases and the J gene lost 0 bases, with 14 bases spanning the gap. CDR1 is MNHEY, CDR2 SMNVEV, per germline (reference sequence). The length of the CDR3 is 17 residues. The CDR3 DNA reads TGTGCCAGCAGTTTAAGATGGGCCCCGTATAGCAATCAGCCCCAGCATTTT. Protein: CASSLRWAPYSNQPQHF.

In this sample, this clone turned up a few times. The chain recombines TRBV7-9 with TRBJ1-2; 7 nucleotides align to TRBD1. Per germline, CDR1 SEHNR and CDR2 FQNEAQ (reference sequence). The CDR3 covers 14 residues. V lost 7 bases, J lost 7 bases, and 12 bases stayed unmatched. The CDR3, as DNA: TGTGCCAGCACCCCACCCCAGGGGGTGGGTGGCTACACCTTC. It translates to CASTPPQGVGGYTF.

This clone occurred once. This chain links TRBV2 with TRBJ2-1, with 8 bases matching TRBD1. This CDR3 is 15 amino acids long. J was trimmed by 9 bases and V by 4 bases; bases with no gene match: 11. Germline CDR1 and CDR2: SNHLY and FYNNEI. For the CDR3, the DNA is TGTGCCAGCAGTGCCTTAGGGACAGGAGGCAGTGAGCAGTTCTTC. This translates into CASSALGTGGSEQFF.

This chain connects TRBV4-1 to TRBJ2-3, with TRBD2 identical over 14 bases. CDR3 length: 18 residues. V shed 1 base and J 4 bases; nucleotides not matched to a gene: 7. CDR1 and CDR2 (germline): MGHRA, YSYEKL. CDR3 sequence (DNA): TGCGCCAGCAGCCAAGGACTAGCGGGGGGGCTTGGTGCAGATACGCAGTATTTT. Amino acid sequence: CASSQGLAGGLGADTQYF.

The chain uses TRBV29-1 and TRBJ2-2; 7 bases agree with TRBD2. CDR1 SQVTM and CDR2 ANQGSEA come from the germline V gene. This CDR3 contains 11 residues. V shed 4 bases and J 10 bases; nucleotides not matched to a gene: 3. The CDR3 loop is CSVVAGEELFF. The CDR3 DNA reads as TGCAGCGTTGTAGCGGGCGAGGAGCTGTTTTTT.